The 14 T cell receptor beta chains below all came from one sample that was sequenced in a study of T-cell reconstitution after alpha-beta-depleted transplantation in children. Unique molecular identifiers were incorporated when the TCRbeta library was constructed. TCRdb reprocessed the PCR reads via MiXCR and lists one record per CDR3 protein. Here the sample spans some 200,000 distinct CDR3 sequences, roughly 14% being singletons. This sample comprised PBMCs from the stem cell graft donor, obtained from the stem cell graft. These receptors were taken from a human donor who donated a stem cell graft to a child with acute lymphoblastic leukemia.

In this sample, this clonotype turned up many times. This sequence joins TRBV2 and TRBJ1-1; D is unclear. The CDR3 extends over 12 amino acids. CDR1 is SNHLY, CDR2 FYNNEI, per germline. Trimming left V 2 bases short and J 10 bases short, with 11 bases between. CDR3 in amino acids: CASSERRWGAFF. CDR3 nucleotide sequence: TGTGCCAGCAGTGAAAGGAGGTGGGGAGCTTTCTTT.

This clonotype was picked up many times. V usage is TRBV12-3 or TRBV12-4 and J usage is TRBJ2-1; D is ambiguous. Trimming took 9 bases from V and 7 from J, leaving 19 bases between them. The CDR3 loop spans 14 amino acids. The CDR3 sequence: CASTDRATRNEQFF. CDR3 DNA: TGTGCCAGTACAGACCGGGCCACGAGGAATGAGCAGTTCTTC.

This clonotype was picked up many times. This chain uses TRBV12-3 or TRBV12-4 with TRBJ2-2, with TRBD2 identical over 9 bases. There are 14 residues in the CDR3. V shed 5 bases and J 7 bases; nucleotides not matched to a gene: 5. The DNA of the CDR3 is TGTGCCAGCAGTCGACTAGCGGAAAACGGGGAGCTGTTTTTT. Translation gives CASSRLAENGELFF.

The V gene is TRBV20-1, the J gene TRBJ2-7; D tentatively fits TRBD1 or TRBD2 (5 bases each). The germline CDR1 and CDR2 sequences are DFQATT and SNEGSKA (reference sequence). This CDR3 is 15 amino acids long. With 0 bases removed from V and 0 bases from J, the gap between germline ends came to 12 bases. The CDR3 loop is CSARDGRDGSYEQYF. The CDR3 nucleotides read TGCAGTGCTAGAGATGGACGGGACGGCTCCTACGAGCAGTACTTC.

This clonotype was detected ten times or more. This rearrangement joins TRBV18 to TRBJ2-1; TRBD2 matches 10 bases. Trimming at V came to 5 bases and at J to 4 bases, leaving 11 bases not matched to a gene. CDR1 and CDR2 from the germline V gene are KGHSH and LQKENI. The CDR3 length is 17 residues. CDR3 nucleotide sequence: TGTGCCAGCTCATCCGTGACTAGCGGGTTATTATACAATGAGCAGTTCTTC. This sequence encodes CASSSVTSGLLYNEQFF.

This clonotype showed up just a few times. This chain uses TRBV10-3 with TRBJ2-6; D is perhaps TRBD1 or TRBD2 (5 bases each). This CDR3 has 14 residues. The germline gives CDR1 ENHRY, CDR2 SYGVKD. The V and J ends lost 6 bases and 12 bases respectively, with 18 bases between them. This CDR3 reads CAIRGDRGDGVLTF. The CDR3 bases are TGTGCCATCAGGGGGGATCGGGGAGATGGCGTCCTGACTTTC.

This rearrangement joins TRBV4-1 to TRBJ2-7; perhaps TRBD1 as D (5 bases). The CDR3 runs 15 residues. V was trimmed by 0 bases and J by 2 bases, leaving 11 bases between them. Germline-derived CDR1 and CDR2 are MGHRA and YSYEKL. The CDR3 DNA sequence: TGCGCCAGCAGCCAAGAACAGGAACCCCCCTACGAGCAGTACTTC. This translates into CASSQEQEPPYEQYF.

The rearrangement uses TRBV7-9 and TRBJ1-5, with 7 bases lining up with TRBD1. The length of the CDR3 is 14 residues. V trimming: 4 bases; J trimming: 8 bases; junction bases outside the gene matches: 8. Germline-derived CDR1 and CDR2 are SEHNR and FQNEAQ (reference sequence). The CDR3 sequence is CASSSTRGREPQHF. The CDR3 bases are TGTGCCAGCAGCTCGACGAGGGGGCGAGAGCCCCAGCATTTT.

The chain is built from TRBV7-8 and TRBJ2-1, with 9 bases matching TRBD2. The CDR3 is 16 amino acids. The V gene's germline CDR1 is SGHVS and CDR2 FQNEAQ. The junction had 4 bases not matched to a gene; V was cut back by 1 base and J by 3 bases. In nucleotides, the CDR3 is TGTGCCAGCAGCTTAGGACTAGCGGAAATCTACAATGAGCAGTTCTTC. It is translated as CASSLGLAEIYNEQFF. The whole variable domain, filled in from reference TRBV7-8 and TRBJ2-1, reads GAGVSQSPRYKVAKRGQDVALRCDPISGHVSLFWYQQALGQGPEFLTYFQNEAQLDKSGLPSDRFFAERPEGSVSTLKIQRTQQEDSAVYLCASSLGLAEIYNEQFFGPGTRLTVL.

Points on this clonotype: A read error may explain this, as a much larger clone is one base away. The chain links TRBV20-1 to TRBJ1-1; D not resolved. This CDR3 is 13 amino acids long. V shed 5 bases and J shed 6 bases, with 16 bases lying between them. From germline, CDR1 is DFQATT and CDR2 SNEGSKA (reference sequence). As DNA, the CDR3 is TGCAGTGCTTTAACTGGGAGTAACTCTGAAGCTTTCTTT. It specifies CSALTGSNSEAFF.

Many counts were recorded for this clonotype. The gene calls are TRBV7-6 and TRBJ1-3; D is uncertain. From germline, CDR1 is SGHVS and CDR2 FNYEAQ. The CDR3 loop spans 14 amino acids. Between the trimmed V and J ends, which lost 1 base and 4 bases, there was a span of 8 bases. CDR3 nucleotides: TGTGCCAGCAGCTTAGAGTTCAGGGGAAACACCATATATTTT. This gives the protein CASSLEFRGNTIYF.

The genes are TRBV5-1 and TRBJ2-1; possibly TRBD2 for D (6 bases). The CDR3 is made up of 17 amino acids. Per germline, CDR1 SGHRS and CDR2 YFSETQ. V gave up 4 bases and J gave up 0 bases, with 17 bases separating them. The CDR3 reads CASSREYAGTSYNEQFF. CDR3 DNA sequence: TGCGCCAGCAGCCGGGAGTACGCGGGAACCTCCTACAATGAGCAGTTCTTC.

In this sample, this clonotype turned up many times. The chain has TRBV7-9 and TRBJ2-6; the D call may be TRBD1 or TRBD2 (5 bases each). This CDR3 comprises 16 residues. Germline CDR1 SEHNR, CDR2 FQNEAQ (reference sequence). The V end was cut by 5 bases, the J end by 0 bases, with 11 bases between. CDR3 DNA sequence: TGTGCCAGCAGCCAGGGACCGAGCTCTGGGGCCAACGTCCTGACTTTC. Protein product: CASSQGPSSGANVLTF.

About this clonotype itself: A read error is possible here, since a much larger clone lies one base away. The V and J genes are TRBV10-3 and TRBJ1-1; tentative D call: TRBD1 (6 bases). Germline CDR1 is ENHRY and CDR2 is SYGVKD. The CDR3 contains 13 residues. The CDR3 spells CAVRRDTGAEAFF. CDR3 DNA: TGTGCCGTCAGACGGGACACGGGCGCTGAAGCTTTCTTT.